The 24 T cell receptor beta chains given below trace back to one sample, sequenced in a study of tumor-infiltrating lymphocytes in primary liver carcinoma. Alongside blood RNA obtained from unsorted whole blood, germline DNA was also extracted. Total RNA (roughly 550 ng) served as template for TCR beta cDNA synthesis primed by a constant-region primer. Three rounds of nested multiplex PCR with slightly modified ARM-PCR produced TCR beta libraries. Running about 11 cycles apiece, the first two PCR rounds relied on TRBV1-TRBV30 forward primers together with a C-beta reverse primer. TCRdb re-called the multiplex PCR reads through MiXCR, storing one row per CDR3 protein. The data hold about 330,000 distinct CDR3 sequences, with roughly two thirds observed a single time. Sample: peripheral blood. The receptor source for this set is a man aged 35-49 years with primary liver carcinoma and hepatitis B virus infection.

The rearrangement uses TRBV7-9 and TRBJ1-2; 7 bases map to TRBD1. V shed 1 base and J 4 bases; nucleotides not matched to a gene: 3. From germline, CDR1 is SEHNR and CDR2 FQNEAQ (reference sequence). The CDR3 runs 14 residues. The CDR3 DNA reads TGTGCCAGCAGCTTAGGGACAGGTTTCTATGGCTACACCTTC. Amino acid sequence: CASSLGTGFYGYTF. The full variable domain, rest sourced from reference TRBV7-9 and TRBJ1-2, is DTGVSQNPRHKITKRGQNVTFRCDPISEHNRLYWYRQTLGQGPEFLTYFQNEAQLEKSRLLSDRFSAERPKGSFSTLEIQRTEQGDSAMYLCASSLGTGFYGYTFGSGTRLTVV.

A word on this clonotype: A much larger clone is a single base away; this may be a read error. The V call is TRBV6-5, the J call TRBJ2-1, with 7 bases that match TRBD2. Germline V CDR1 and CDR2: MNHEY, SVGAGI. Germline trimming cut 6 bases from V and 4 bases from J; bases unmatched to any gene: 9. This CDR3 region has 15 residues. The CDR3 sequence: CASSTMGGAYNEQFF. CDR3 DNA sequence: TGTGCCAGCAGCACCATGGGAGGGGCATACAATGAGCAGTTCTTC.

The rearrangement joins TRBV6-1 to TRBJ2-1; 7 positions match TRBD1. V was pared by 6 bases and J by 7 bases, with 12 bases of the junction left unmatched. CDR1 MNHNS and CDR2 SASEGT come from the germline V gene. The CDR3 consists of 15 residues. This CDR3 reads CASRPRGLLCNEQFF. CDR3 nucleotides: TGTGCCAGCAGACCGAGGGGGCTCCTTTGTAATGAGCAGTTCTTC.

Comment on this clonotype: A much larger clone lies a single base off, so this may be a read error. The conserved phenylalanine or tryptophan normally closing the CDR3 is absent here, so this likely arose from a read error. The CDR3 nucleotides read TGTGCCAGCAGCTTGGAACAGGGGATCGTCTACAATGAGCAGTTCCTC. This codes for CASSLEQGIVYNEQFL. This chain joins TRBV5-6 and TRBJ2-1; TRBD1 matches at 7 bases. Germline CDR1 and CDR2: SGHDT and YYEEEE. V shed 0 bases and J 3 bases; nucleotides not matched to a gene: 6. The CDR3 covers 16 residues.

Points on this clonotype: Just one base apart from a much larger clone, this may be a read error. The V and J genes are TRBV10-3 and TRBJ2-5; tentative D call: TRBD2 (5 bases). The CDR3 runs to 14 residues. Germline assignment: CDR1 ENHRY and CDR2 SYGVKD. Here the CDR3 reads CATMPSGELTTLYF. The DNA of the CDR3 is TGTGCCACCATGCCCTCCGGGGAACTAACGACCCTGTACTTC.

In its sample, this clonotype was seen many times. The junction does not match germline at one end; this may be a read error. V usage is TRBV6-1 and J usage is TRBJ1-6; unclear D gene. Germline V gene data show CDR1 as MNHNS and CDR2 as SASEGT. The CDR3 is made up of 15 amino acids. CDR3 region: CASTEIQRHGSPLHF. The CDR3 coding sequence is TGTGCCAGCACTGAAATACAGAGACATGGTTCACCCCTCCACTTT.

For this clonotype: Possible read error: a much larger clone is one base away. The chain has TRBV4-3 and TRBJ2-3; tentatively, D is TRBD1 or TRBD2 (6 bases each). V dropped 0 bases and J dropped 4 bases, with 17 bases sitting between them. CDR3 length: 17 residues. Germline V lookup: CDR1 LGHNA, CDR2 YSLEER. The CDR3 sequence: CASSQDGGGVASDTQYF. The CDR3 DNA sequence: TGCGCCAGCAGCCAAGATGGGGGCGGGGTGGCGTCAGATACGCAGTATTTT.

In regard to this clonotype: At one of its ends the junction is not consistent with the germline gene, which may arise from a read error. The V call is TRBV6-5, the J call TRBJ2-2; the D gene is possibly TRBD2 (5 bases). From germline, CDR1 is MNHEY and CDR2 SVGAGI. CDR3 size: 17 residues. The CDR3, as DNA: TGTGCCAGCAGTTACTCTAGCGACTATGATAACACCGGGGAGATGTTTTTT. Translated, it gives CASSYSSDYDNTGEMFF.

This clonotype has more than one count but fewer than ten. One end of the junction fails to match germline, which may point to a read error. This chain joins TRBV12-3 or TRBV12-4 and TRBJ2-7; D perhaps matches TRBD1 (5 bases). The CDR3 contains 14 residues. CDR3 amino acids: CANSLVQTDSQQYF. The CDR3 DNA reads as TGTGCCAACAGTTTAGTACAGACTGACAGCCAGCAGTACTTC.

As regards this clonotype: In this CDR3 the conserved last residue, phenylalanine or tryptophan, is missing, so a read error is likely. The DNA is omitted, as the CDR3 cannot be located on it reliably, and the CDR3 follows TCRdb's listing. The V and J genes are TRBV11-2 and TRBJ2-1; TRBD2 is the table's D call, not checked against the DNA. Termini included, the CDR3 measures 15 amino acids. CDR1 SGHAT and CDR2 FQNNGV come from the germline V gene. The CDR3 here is CASSPGLAAYNEQLL.

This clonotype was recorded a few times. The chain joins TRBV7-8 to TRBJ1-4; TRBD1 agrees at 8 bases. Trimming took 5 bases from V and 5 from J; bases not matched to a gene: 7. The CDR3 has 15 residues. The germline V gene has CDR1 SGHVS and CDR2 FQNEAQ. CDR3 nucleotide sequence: TGTGCCAGCAGCCCCCTACAGGGGGAGAATGAAAAACTGTTTTTT. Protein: CASSPLQGENEKLFF.

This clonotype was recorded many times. This CDR3 is CSGGGGSNGEQFF. The CDR3, as DNA: TGCAGCGGGGGGGGAGGGTCAAACGGCGAGCAGTTCTTC. This chain links TRBV29-1 with TRBJ2-1; 7 nucleotides line up with TRBD2. The germline CDR1 and CDR2 sequences are SQVTM and ANQGSEA. The J segment lost 10 bases and the V segment lost 7 bases, leaving 13 bases of the junction unmatched. There are 13 residues in the CDR3.

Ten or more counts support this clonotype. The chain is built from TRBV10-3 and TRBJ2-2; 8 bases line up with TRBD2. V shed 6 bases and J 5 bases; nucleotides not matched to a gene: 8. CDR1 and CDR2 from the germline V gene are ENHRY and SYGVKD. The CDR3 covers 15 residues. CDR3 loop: CAIRNGGGRTGELFF. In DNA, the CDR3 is TGTGCCATCAGAAACGGCGGGGGGCGGACCGGGGAGCTGTTTTTT.

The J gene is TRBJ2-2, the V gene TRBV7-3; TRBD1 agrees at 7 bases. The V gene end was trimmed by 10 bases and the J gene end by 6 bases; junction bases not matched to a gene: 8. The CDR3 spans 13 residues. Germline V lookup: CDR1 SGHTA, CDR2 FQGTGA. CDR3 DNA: TGTGCCAACAGAGAAGGGGGCTCCGGGGAGCTGTTTTTT. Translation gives CANREGGSGELFF.

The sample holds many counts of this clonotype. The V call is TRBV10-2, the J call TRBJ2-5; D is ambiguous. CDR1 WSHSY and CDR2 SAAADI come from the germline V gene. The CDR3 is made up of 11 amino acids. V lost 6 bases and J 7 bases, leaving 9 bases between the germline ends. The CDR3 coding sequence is TGCGCCAGCAGCGAAGGTCGGACCCAGTACTTC. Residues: CASSEGRTQYF.

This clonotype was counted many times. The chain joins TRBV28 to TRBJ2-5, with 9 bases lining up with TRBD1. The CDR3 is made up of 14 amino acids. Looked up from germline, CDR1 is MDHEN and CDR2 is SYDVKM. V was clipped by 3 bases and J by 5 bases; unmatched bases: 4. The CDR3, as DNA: TGTGCCAGCAGTTTGGACAGGGGCCGGGAGACCCAGTACTTC. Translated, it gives CASSLDRGRETQYF. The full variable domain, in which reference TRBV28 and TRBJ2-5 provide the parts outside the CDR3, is DVKVTQSSRYLVKRTGEKVFLECVQDMDHENMFWYRQDPGLGLRLIYFSYDVKMKEKGDIPEGYSVSREKKERFSLILESASTNQTSMYLCASSLDRGRETQYFGPGTRLLVL.

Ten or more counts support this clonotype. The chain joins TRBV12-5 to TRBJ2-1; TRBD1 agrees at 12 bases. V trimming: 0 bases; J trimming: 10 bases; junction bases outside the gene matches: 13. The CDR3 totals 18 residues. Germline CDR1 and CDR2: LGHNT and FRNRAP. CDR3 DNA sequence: TGTGCTAGTGGTTTGGTCCTAGTCCCGGGACAGGGGGCAGTAGAGCAGTTCTTC. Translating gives CASGLVLVPGQGAVEQFF. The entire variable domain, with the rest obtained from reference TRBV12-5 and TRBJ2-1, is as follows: DARVTQTPRHKVTEMGQEVTMRCQPILGHNTVFWYRQTMMQGLELLAYFRNRAPLDDSGMPKDRFSAEMPDATLATLKIQPSEPRDSAVYFCASGLVLVPGQGAVEQFFGPGTRLTVL.

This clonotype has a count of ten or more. Here the CDR3 reads CASSLSQYNEQFF. CDR3 DNA: TGTGCCAGCAGTTTGTCACAGTACAATGAGCAGTTCTTC. The chain recombines TRBV12-3 or TRBV12-4 with TRBJ2-1; the D is unclear. The CDR3 length is 13 residues. V lost 3 bases and J lost 4, with 7 bases in between.

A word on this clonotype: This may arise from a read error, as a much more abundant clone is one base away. CDR3 loop: CASSYPMRFLAKNIQYF. The CDR3 coding sequence is TGTGCCAGCAGTTACCCGATGAGGTTCCTAGCCAAAAACATTCAGTACTTC. The chain is built from TRBV6-2 or TRBV6-3 and TRBJ2-4; D not certain. With 2 bases removed from V and 0 bases from J, the gap between germline ends came to 14 bases. The CDR3 length is 17 residues. The germline CDR1 and CDR2 sequences are MNHEY and SVGEGT.

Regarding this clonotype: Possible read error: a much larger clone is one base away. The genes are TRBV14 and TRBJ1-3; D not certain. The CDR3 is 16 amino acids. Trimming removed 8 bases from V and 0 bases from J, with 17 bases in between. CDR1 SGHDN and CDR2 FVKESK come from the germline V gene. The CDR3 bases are TGTGCCAGCGGCCTCTCATTGTCGTACTCTGGAAACACCATATATTTT. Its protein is CASGLSLSYSGNTIYF.

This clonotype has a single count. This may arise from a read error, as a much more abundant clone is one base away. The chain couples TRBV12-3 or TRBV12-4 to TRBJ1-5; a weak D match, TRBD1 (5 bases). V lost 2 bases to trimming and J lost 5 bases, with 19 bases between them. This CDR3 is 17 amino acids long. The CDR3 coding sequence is TGTGCCAGCAGTTTAACGACTGGGGCCGACCTCTATCAGCCCCAGCATTTT. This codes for CASSLTTGADLYQPQHF.

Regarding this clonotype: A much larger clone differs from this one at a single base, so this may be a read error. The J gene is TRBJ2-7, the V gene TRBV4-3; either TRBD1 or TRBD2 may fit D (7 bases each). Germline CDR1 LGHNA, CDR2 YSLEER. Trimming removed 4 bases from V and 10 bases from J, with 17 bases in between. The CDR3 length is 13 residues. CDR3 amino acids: CASSPGRGRDQYF. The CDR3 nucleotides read TGCGCCAGCAGCCCGGGCAGGGGGAGGGACCAGTACTTC.

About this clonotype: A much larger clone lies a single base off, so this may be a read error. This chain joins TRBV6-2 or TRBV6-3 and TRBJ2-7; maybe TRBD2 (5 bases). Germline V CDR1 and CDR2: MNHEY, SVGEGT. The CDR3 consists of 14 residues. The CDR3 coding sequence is TGTGCCAGCAGTTACGCCCGGAAAGGAGGCGAGCCGTACTTC. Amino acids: CASSYARKGGEPYF.

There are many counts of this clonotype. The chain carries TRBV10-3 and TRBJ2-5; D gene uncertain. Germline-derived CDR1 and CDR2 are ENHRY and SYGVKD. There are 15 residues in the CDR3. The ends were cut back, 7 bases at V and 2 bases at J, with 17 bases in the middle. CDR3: CAINPSGGGQETQYF. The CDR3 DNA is TGTGCCATCAACCCTTCGGGCGGTGGTCAAGAGACCCAGTACTTC.